This record looks at one T cell receptor (beta chain) sequence and its context. The specificity of this receptor is unknown. Base qualities are not recorded, but no much larger clone differs from it by a single base. The sample holds other DNA sequences that translate to the same CDR3. This sample is drawn from a study of shared clonotypes between healthy human individuals (dated by TCRdb to the early 2020s). At the level of the whole study: The cohort included a few men and two women between 18 and 49 years of age. Different laboratories and diverse techniques were used to prepare libraries and sequence TCR repertoires, to increase sequencing depth and limit assay-specific biases. Per donor, leukapheresis produced somewhere between about 0.9 and 10 billion PBMCs. For each donor, CD4 naive and CD4 memory were each given three plates, CD8 naive was given two plates, and CD8 memory was given one plate. The study deeply sequenced blood TCR repertoires of five healthy adults to estimate repertoire size and the extent of clonotype sharing between individuals.

For the CD8 naive samples, CD45RO-negative cells were positively selected for CCR7, yielding a CD45RA+CCR7+ population from which TemRA cells were excluded. The donors were healthy, HIV-negative adults who had no recently reported acute infections or vaccinations. All donors were Caucasian adults living in Nashville, Tennessee, USA. Blood was collected by leukapheresis, and PBMCs were isolated by Ficoll-Histopaque density gradient centrifugation and then cryopreserved in liquid nitrogen vapor phase. Analytical flow cytometry was used to check the purity and quantity of each magnetically sorted T cell population. Genomic DNA was isolated from each sorted fraction and quantified by UV absorbance on a Nanodrop 2000c. Using the deep immunoSEQ assay, multiplex PCR amplified TCR CDR3 regions from genomic DNA. Extracted genomic DNA from each cell subset was distributed evenly across all wells of several immunoSEQ 96-well plates, and each plate was treated as a replicate. For sorted subsets, around 200 ng genomic DNA, equal to approximately 30,000 T cell genomes, was loaded into each replicate PCR. The purified libraries were quantified using a Qubit 3.0 fluorometer, sized with a Bioanalyzer 2100, and then quantified again using the KAPA Library Quantification kit. Each immunoSEQ 96-well plate was sequenced on its own single-read 150-cycle Illumina NextSeq 550 flow cell. Turning to the authors' computational methods: Because the immunoSEQ output included only junctional sequences and no quality scores, the filtering could not be the same as the filtering used for full-length reads. Sequences were annotated with PyIR, a Python wrapper for IgBLAST v1.9, and V/J genes and CDR3 were assigned using IMGT germline references. Reads with weak V/J assignments (E-value above 1e-6), missing CDR3, stop codons, out-of-frame junctions, or ambiguous translated residues were removed. V3J clonotypes were defined by identical inferred V gene, J gene, and CDR3 amino acid sequence. The percentage overlap between two repertoires was calculated by dividing the number of shared unique clonotypes by the size of the smaller repertoire. RTK rarefaction, the Chao1 estimator, and Recon v2.1 estimates of unobserved clonotypes were used to assess repertoire richness. Generation probabilities were computed with OLGA for all TCRbeta clonotypes obtained by the gDNA method from several donors. Here the immuneACCESS table is served through TCRdb, limited to in-frame sequences with V and J called. Missing clones are a known gap in these copies; in checked studies unresolved V genes cover under half, and the rest lacks a known reason. V and J calls and clone size are copied from that table; D and trimming were computed from the DNA. Within this sample are around 700,000 clones, with about 90% of them counted one time only. The ten largest make up about a quarter of the sample.

Overall study results and their limits: Higher generation probabilities were observed for clonotypes shared by all four sorted-subset donors than for non-shared clonotypes. The genetic and exposure-history diversity represented was limited by the small number of donors. Estimated clonotype richness was generally larger for naive than for memory subsets. Sampling was restricted to blood, and TCR repertoires in tissue are likely to differ from TCR repertoires in blood. Incomplete sequencing was indicated by rarefaction of sorted-subset datasets, despite the large sequencing depth. Across a handful of donors, around 5.4% of naive CD4, approximately 3.5% of naive CD8, approximately 2.5% of memory CD4, and about 0.44% of memory CD8 clonotypes were shared. Based on pairwise subsampling, the degree of clonotype sharing among donors was expected to be affected by sequencing depth.

The germline V gene sets CDR1 to MNHNS and CDR2 to SASEGT. From cysteine to phenylalanine, the CDR3 is 13 amino acids long. Only CDR3 DNA is held: 39 bases, read in frame from base 1. Deletion took 1 base off V and 2 bases off J, with a span of 6 bases between the germline ends. Recombination linked TRBV6-1 to TRBJ2-7; the D gene lacks a confident call. The sample taken for sequencing was naive CD8+ T cells sorted from blood. The intended sense of this specimen's cell subset or site label: CD45RA+CCR7+. This clonotype originated in a man younger than 45 in good health. The DNA sequence is given as TGTGCCAGCAGTGAAGTTCGTACCTACGAGCAGTACTTC. This yields the protein CASSEVRTYEQYF.